Presented here are 8 T cell receptor beta chains from one specimen sequenced in a study of T cell repertoires in cytomegalovirus infection (dated by TCRdb to the late 2010s). These receptors are not linked to any known antigen. The instrument was an Illumina HiSeq 1500. The raw public reads went through TCRdb reprocessing: fastp at Q25, MiXCR clone calling, in-frame beta chains kept. CDR3 protein sequences are deduplicated, and each keeps its most common genes and DNA. The sample data list some 220,000 distinct CDR3 sequences, and roughly two fifths of these were observed just once. Approximately 59% of the sample rests with the top ten. The sample's treatment or condition label is to be understood as: in vitro stimulation with specific CMV peptide epitopes to enrich CMV-specific T cells. The sequencing here drew on CD8+ T cells from cultured PBMCs, taken from culture after CMV antigen stimulation. These receptors originate from a human donor in good health (CMV status not recorded). Some clones in this sample may be carry-over from other donors' samples.

This clonotype was picked up a small number of times. The chain couples TRBV7-9 to TRBJ2-1, with D hard to call. The V end lost 3 bases, the J end lost 8 bases, and 5 bases lay between the germline ends. CDR3 size: 11 residues. Germline CDR1 and CDR2: SEHNR and FQNEAQ (reference sequence). In nucleotides, the CDR3 is TGTGCCAGCAGCTTGTCGTATGAGCAGTTCTTC. Its translation: CASSLSYEQFF.

V is TRBV27 and J is TRBJ2-7; D is possibly TRBD1 (6 bases). Trimming left V 0 bases short and J 2 bases short, with 8 bases between. The CDR3 has 14 amino acids. The germline gives CDR1 MNHEY, CDR2 SMNVEV (reference sequence). DNA of the CDR3: TGTGCCAGCAGTTTATCAGGACAGACCTACGAGCAGTACTTC. It encodes CASSLSGQTYEQYF.

CDR3 protein: CASSPPSVSAQNTEAFF. For the CDR3, the DNA is TGTGCCAGCTCACCACCGTCAGTATCAGCCCAGAACACTGAAGCTTTCTTT. V and J are TRBV18 and TRBJ1-1; D gene uncertain. The CDR3 is 17 residues long. Germline V CDR1 and CDR2: KGHSH, LQKENI. Trimming took 0 bases from V and 1 from J, leaving 15 bases between them.

The chain carries TRBV12-3 or TRBV12-4 and TRBJ2-7; D possibly corresponds to TRBD1 (5 bases). V gave up 5 bases and J gave up 7 bases, with 15 bases separating them. The CDR3 extends over 13 amino acids. As DNA, the CDR3 is TGTGCCAGCAGTCGAGCTCAGGGATGGGAGCAGTACTTC. Translation: CASSRAQGWEQYF.

CDR3 in amino acids: CASSDMGKNIQYF. CDR3 in DNA: TGTGCCAGCAGTGATATGGGGAAAAACATTCAGTACTTC. This chain uses TRBV2 with TRBJ2-4; D is ambiguous. The CDR3 runs to 13 residues. CDR1 is SNHLY and CDR2 is FYNNEI in the germline V gene. Trimming pared 3 bases from V and 4 bases from J, leaving 7 bases between.

This clonotype was seen a few times. This chain connects TRBV6-5 to TRBJ1-2, with D unresolved. Trimming took 2 bases from V and 5 from J, leaving 21 bases between them. Germline-derived CDR1 and CDR2 are MNHEY and SVGAGI. The CDR3 spans 17 residues. The DNA for the CDR3 is TGTGCCAGCAGTTACCGTGGATTGGCGGCTCGCGAATATGGCTACACCTTC. Protein: CASSYRGLAAREYGYTF.

The chain joins TRBV20-1 to TRBJ2-1, with D unresolved. This CDR3 is built from 15 residues. CDR1 is DFQATT and CDR2 is SNEGSKA in the germline V gene (reference sequence). Trimming pared 2 bases from V and 0 bases from J, leaving 11 bases between. In DNA, the CDR3 is TGCAGTGCTAGAAACTGGTGGAGCTCCTACAATGAGCAGTTCTTC. It yields the protein CSARNWWSSYNEQFF.

Note on this clonotype: Since the CDR3 does not end with the conserved phenylalanine or tryptophan, this likely comes from a read error. The rearrangement joins TRBV11-2 to TRBJ2-1; 12 bases fit TRBD2. The CDR3 is made up of 18 amino acids. Germline-derived CDR1 and CDR2 are SGHAT and FQNNGV. The CDR3 coding sequence is TGTGCCAGCAGCCACCCGGGACTAGCGGGCGAGCCCTACAATGTGCAGTTCTTA. This translates into CASSHPGLAGEPYNVQFL.